Listed here are 6 T cell receptor beta chains from one sample, sequenced in a study of T cell changes during pregnancy in multiple sclerosis (dated by TCRdb to the late 2010s). To prepare the library, the immunoSEQ multiplex PCR assay was applied. In its TCRdb copy, this immuneACCESS table keeps in-frame sequences only and misses some clones. Where compared with another copy, unresolved V genes explain less than half of these, and the others have no known cause. The sample table records 55,000 to 85,000 clones; about 91% of these occur just once. Of the sample, 1.4% to 1.5% is held by the ten largest clones. The specimen was peripheral blood, collected after pregnancy. Source of these receptors: a female donor with multiple sclerosis, enrolled in a pregnancy study.

Only a few counts were recorded for this clone. The chain carries TRBV6-5 and TRBJ1-1; D gene unclear. V was clipped by 6 bases and J by 5 bases, with 19 bases between them. CDR1 MNHEY and CDR2 SVGAGI come from the germline V gene. The CDR3 is 15 amino acids. The CDR3 is CASRSHFLLETEAFF. DNA of the CDR3: TGTGCCAGCAGATCCCATTTTCTACTGGAGACTGAAGCTTTCTTT.

This sequence joins TRBV30 and TRBJ2-7; TRBD2 matches at 10 bases. The CDR3 length is 17 residues. Germline trimming cut 2 bases from V and 4 bases from J; bases unmatched to any gene: 14. CDR1 GTSNPN and CDR2 SVGIG come from the germline V gene (reference sequence). CDR3 DNA: TGTGCCTGGAGTCCCGGGACTAGCGAAAGTCGTTGGTACGAGCAGTACTTC. Amino acids: CAWSPGTSESRWYEQYF.

J is TRBJ2-1 and V is TRBV18, with D possibly matching TRBD2 (7 bases). Germline V gene lookup returns CDR1 KGHSH and CDR2 LQKENI. Trimming shortened V by 6 bases and J by 8 bases, and 20 bases separated the two germline ends. The CDR3 is made up of 15 amino acids. Here the CDR3 reads CASSPVGGATDEQFF. As DNA, the CDR3 is TGTGCCAGCTCCCCGGTAGGGGGGGCGACGGATGAGCAGTTCTTC.

This clone occurred once. The chain couples TRBV19 to TRBJ1-5, with 7 bases aligning to TRBD1. V was clipped by 2 bases and J by 2 bases; unmatched bases: 6. Germline CDR1 is LNHDA and CDR2 is SQIVND (reference sequence). The CDR3 is 16 amino acids. CDR3 protein: CASSISTGTGNQPQHF. The CDR3 region has the DNA TGTGCCAGTAGTATATCGACAGGGACGGGCAATCAGCCCCAGCATTTT.

The rearrangement joins TRBV5-4 to TRBJ2-7, with D perhaps matching TRBD1 (6 bases). From germline, CDR1 is SGHNT and CDR2 YYREEE (reference sequence). V gave up 4 bases and J gave up 5 bases, with 13 bases separating them. The CDR3 is 13 amino acids. The CDR3 region is CASSIQGSDEQYF. Written as DNA, the CDR3 is TGTGCCAGCAGCATTCAGGGGAGCGACGAGCAGTACTTC. The full variable domain, its missing parts supplied by reference TRBV5-4 and TRBJ2-7, is ETGVTQSPTHLIKTRGQQVTLRCSSQSGHNTVSWYQQALGQGPQFIFQYYREEENGRGNFPPRFSGLQFPNYSSELNVNALELDDSALYLCASSIQGSDEQYFGPGTRLTVT.

V is TRBV4-3 and J is TRBJ2-7; D perhaps matches TRBD1 (7 bases). Germline V lookup: CDR1 LGHNA, CDR2 YSLEER. The CDR3 consists of 16 residues. V dropped 0 bases and J dropped 0 bases, with 12 bases sitting between them. DNA for the CDR3: TGCGCCAGCAGCCAAGAGGAGGGGGCCGGCTCCTACGAGCAGTACTTC. Protein product: CASSQEEGAGSYEQYF.